This T cell receptor beta chain was captured by sequencing in a study of blood T cell repertoires in COVID-19. For the study at large: Collection of acute and convalescent COVID-19 samples took place in the United States, Italy and Spain. T cells, B-cell-depleted T cells, or PBMCs provided the cDNA or gDNA that served as material.

V was shortened by 7 bases and J by 7 bases, with 25 bases between the two germline ends. Germline V CDR1 and CDR2: MNHEY, SMNVEV (reference sequence). This CDR3 has 16 amino acids. Clones were sequenced by immunoSEQ multiplex PCR, and TCRdb holds only the in-frame ones, with some missing. Seen here are around 50,000 clones, 82% observed once, and the top ten hold roughly a fifth. The V gene is TRBV27, the J gene TRBJ1-2; D perhaps matches TRBD1 (5 bases). The receptor comes from a woman aged 60 to 75 with acute or convalescent COVID-19. Sequenced material: peripheral blood. The CDR3 DNA follows: TGTGCCAGCACCAGTAGGGACTCAAGCTCAGCTCGTGGCTACACCTTC. This codes for CASTSRDSSSARGYTF.